The source of this T cell receptor (beta chain) is a study of blood T cells in healthy people across ages. Together with a sample-barcoded 5' primer, a J-beta primer mix was included in a second PCR lasting about 6 to 11 cycles. From the 5' RACE reads, TCRdb called clonotypes with MiXCR, one entry per CDR3 protein. The table has approximately 880,000 distinct CDR3 sequences, around 48% seen once. It was 8 to 10 milliliters of peripheral blood that were drawn from each donor. CDR1 is DFQATT and CDR2 is SNEGSKA in the germline V gene (reference sequence). V was trimmed by 2 bases and J by 6 bases, leaving 14 bases between them. This CDR3 is 13 amino acids long.

The source is a man aged 25 to 45 in good health. The J gene is TRBJ2-7, the V gene TRBV20-1, with D hard to call. The sample was blood. This CDR3 reads CSARRSSWGEQYF. For the CDR3, the DNA is TGCAGTGCTAGAAGGTCTTCCTGGGGCGAGCAGTACTTC.